This record covers a single T cell receptor beta chain. Its antigen is still unknown. Base qualities are not recorded, but no much larger clone differs from it by a single base. This sample also contains other DNA sequences that code for the same CDR3. Libraries were built with the immunoSEQ multiplex PCR assay. A mixture of 60 forward primers for TCR Vbeta segments and 13 reverse primers for TCR Jbeta segments was used in the multiplex PCR. The CDR3 region of rearranged TCR beta genes was amplified from genomic DNA by a multiplex PCR assay. The Illumina HiSeq System was used to sequence the amplified TCR beta libraries as 87-base-pair reads. The study's own analysis went as follows. Across the 500 to 750 repertoires, a later analysis counted roughly 84 million unique TCR beta chains, 8.5 million to 12 million of which were shared by at least two donors. A nearest-neighbor algorithm error-corrected the raw reads and collapsed the reads into unique sequences, merging closely related sequences to remove PCR and sequencing errors. To assign V, D and J gene segments, CDR3 sequences were aligned to IMGT reference sequences. For a sequence to be retained, at least a six-nucleotide match to both a V gene segment and a J gene segment was required. A rearrangement was called productive if the CDR3 had no stop codons and remained in frame with V and J, and every other rearrangement was called non-productive. Following IMGT convention, CDR3 was defined as the stretch from the second conserved V-encoded cysteine to the conserved J-encoded phenylalanine. Sequences without an unambiguous match to a single V gene segment were excluded from the earlier analysis of over 500 of the donors. In an earlier analysis of some 590 of the donors, V segments were called functional above 56.7% productive rearrangements and were called segregating when the between-donor standard deviation exceeded 5%. A statistical classification framework was built for diagnosing cytomegalovirus status from the catalog of TCR beta chain sequences. In a later analysis, V and J genes were assigned by comparing TCR nucleotide sequences against IMGT/GENE-DB human TR gene sequences. The TCRdist pipeline was used in a later analysis to assign CDR3 sequences and most-parsimonious VDJ recombination scenarios. A later analysis defined each TCR beta chain by its CDR3 amino acid sequence plus V-gene family, and excluded reads lacking a unique V-gene family. In a later analysis, 550 to 650 highly shared, low-generation-probability nucleotide sequences were removed to address suspected cross-contamination and a sequencing artifact. For each public chain, a later analysis derived a clonal expansion index from normalized ranks of inferred template counts within each repertoire. A later analysis computed generation probabilities with a VDJ recombination model fitted to out-of-frame rearrangements, and checked the results against IGoR. Hypergeometric tests were used in a later analysis to score TCR-TCR, TCR-HLA and TCR-CMV co-occurrence, with a repertoire-size bias correction applied to the TCR pairs. In a later analysis, false discovery rates were estimated by permuting HLA or CMV assignments 20 times. A later analysis grouped co-occurring TCRs with DBSCAN, adding TCRdist sequence similarity when clustering within HLA-allele-positive subsets. Co-occurrence clustering excluded repertoires with fewer than 30,000 or more than 120,000 public chains, plus five with anomalous nucleotide sharing. TCRdb provides this immuneACCESS table in a form limited to in-frame rearrangements. Some clones are lacking; in checked studies, under half of them reflect an unresolved V gene, and why the rest are absent is not known. The DNA gave D and trimming, while V, J and clone size come from that table. For this sample the table gives under 200,000 clones, of which 70% to 90% were detected only once. In total, the top ten clones hold roughly 2.1% of the sample.

The data originate from a study of cytomegalovirus exposure and HLA in healthy donors (dated by TCRdb to the late 2010s). About the investigation overall: According to an earlier analysis of several hundred of the donors, about 179 million T cells yielded 90 million to 130 million unique TCR beta sequences and approximately 280 Gb of sequence data. Roughly 300 gigabases of sequencing data and around 80 million unique TCR sequences made up an early release that covered nearly 650 HLA-typed donors. Among the roughly 400 genotyped donors, approximately 81% belonged to the genetic ancestry cluster associated with self-reported Caucasian donors. The aim of the study was to test whether cataloging public T cell receptors could identify signatures of past pathogen exposure. The T cell repertoires of roughly 660 subjects were profiled by immunosequencing and related to cytomegalovirus serostatus. Along with the approximately 700-subject first cohort, a separate validation cohort of over a hundred different subjects was used. To predict cytomegalovirus infection status, the study combined high-throughput TCR immunosequencing, statistical association of individual TCRs with disease status, and machine learning. A later analysis re-analyzed previously published TCR beta repertoires from several hundred donors and added high-resolution HLA genotyping to study TCR occurrence patterns. In the later analysis, no new phenotypic data were used to find candidate immune exposures; instead, reliance was placed on TCR beta sequences and their occurrence across donors. In an earlier analysis of 587 of the donors, high-throughput TCR beta sequencing was used to judge whether each TCR beta V gene segment behaved as functional or pseudogenic. Donor age, sex, ethnicity and CMV serostatus were collected together with the repertoire data. In a later genetic analysis, genome-wide SNP genotypes for about 65% of the roughly 670 donors were used, and that subset was treated as a discovery cohort. Every discovery cohort repertoire had been produced on one sequencing platform. Both class I and class II loci were covered by HLA typing, at four-digit resolution. The number of typed donors differed by locus: about 620-640 for A, B, C, DRB1 and DQB1; 522 for DQA1; approximately 600 for DPA1; and around 490 for DPB1. Because of strong linkage in the cohort, four or five DR-DQ haplotypes were treated as single units for association and clustering. Among 398 genotyped donors of the cohort, an average of about 240,000 unique TCR beta nucleotide sequences were sequenced per donor, about a sixth of them non-productive. What the authors observed across the whole study: In a later analysis, TCR association rates were found to vary across HLA loci, with the most associated TCRs seen for DRB1 alleles and the fewest for HLA-C alleles. The classifier was reported to diagnose cytomegalovirus status with high specificity and sensitivity in both the original and validation cohorts. An association between a missense DCLRE1C variant and V-gene and J-gene trimming of TCR beta chains was found in a later genetic analysis and replicated in an independent cohort. Linkage disequilibrium might explain the correlated functional status among segregating V segments, but an unknown experimental factor could not be ruled out. The study gave a list of 150 to 200 TCR beta chains associated with cytomegalovirus. The 87-base-pair reads could not distinguish some IMGT-functional V segments, including TRBV6-2 and TRBV6-3, so those segments were excluded. Most TCR sequences were observed very rarely across donors, whereas some public TCRs were present in many individuals. A further reported finding was that TCR beta sequences accurately predicted the HLA-A and HLA-B alleles for most subjects in the first cohort. Broadly in line with IMGT annotations, most TCR beta V segments showed up in productive rearrangements about 87% or about 30% of the time in an earlier analysis of about 500 of the donors. Roughly uniform sequencing depth across donors was assumed in presence/absence analyses, although this assumption may not hold. Because HLA typing was missing for some donors at each locus, association tests included only the typed subset. A later analysis reported that several top co-occurrence clusters appeared linked to parvovirus B19, influenza, CMV and Epstein-Barr virus. It was suggested by the authors that the approach could potentially be generalized to other disease states and immunological phenotypes. Compared with the approximately 700-donor mean, donors in an Asian-associated ancestry cluster had fewer N-insertions in productive TCRs, according to a later genetic analysis. Because counts were too low, seventeen rarely observed V segments, including chromosome 9 orphons, were left out of the earlier analysis of about 500 of the donors. A later analysis found that HLA-associated TCR beta chains were more clonally expanded and had lower generation probabilities than equally common non-associated chains. Immune exposure information for the cohort was limited to CMV serostatus. In a later analysis, most CMV-associated TCR beta chains were found to appear HLA-restricted, with HLA associations seemingly driven largely by CMV exposure. Three of the identified cytomegalovirus-associated TCR beta chains were confirmed in vitro to be specific for cytomegalovirus antigens. The cohort was sequenced for TCR beta chains only, and without alpha or paired-chain data the features that could be detected were limited. When HLA alleles, especially DR and DQ, strongly co-occurred, attributing TCR associations to individual alleles was difficult. A later analysis associated 16,951 TCR beta sequences with specific HLA alleles at a false discovery rate of 0.05. The sequencing pipeline was judged likely to have produced a cluster of highly shared sequence variants as a technical artifact.

The cohort was made up of about 670 healthy bone marrow donors. At the time of sampling, all cohort members were nominally healthy, though unrecorded immune exposures were likely present. The donor was CMV seropositive and belonged to the group of about 290 seropositive cohort members. A peripheral blood sample was provided by each donor, and peripheral blood mononuclear cells were used for TCR beta sequencing. Genomic DNA extraction from the blood cell samples was performed with the Qiagen DNeasy Blood Extraction Kit. There are 15 amino acids in the CDR3, from cysteine to phenylalanine inclusive. Only the CDR3 part of the read is kept: 45 bases, read in frame from the first base. At the junction V is shortened by 3 bases and J by 0 bases, with 9 bases in between. Based on the germline V gene (reference sequence), the CDR1 and CDR2 sequences are LNHDA and SQIVND.

This clonotype was obtained from a woman aged 18-29 years in good health and CMV-seropositive. The rearrangement joined TRBV19 to TRBJ1-3, with TRBD1 perhaps the D gene, on 5 matching bases. Sequenced: PBMCs. The nucleotides are TGTGCCAGTAGTATTGGGAGGGGCTCTGGAAACACCATATATTTT. The encoded protein is CASSIGRGSGNTIYF.